These 7 T cell receptor beta chains were all obtained from the same sample, sequenced in a study of T cell repertoires in cytomegalovirus infection. TCRdb called the reads again in MiXCR, with one record for every CDR3 protein. The table shows about 180,000 distinct CDR3 sequences, with about 18% occurring only once. Sequencing used CD8+ T cells from PBMCs. Receptors originate from a human donor in good health (CMV status not recorded). Some clones in this sample may be carry-over from other donors' samples.

This clonotype has only a few counts. The V and J genes are TRBV7-9 and TRBJ2-7; D may be TRBD1 (5 bases). Germline CDR1 and CDR2: SEHNR and FQNEAQ (reference sequence). There are 15 residues in the CDR3. Trimming took 1 base from V and 7 from J, leaving 17 bases between them. DNA of the CDR3: TGTGCCAGCAGCTTAGACCAGGGCCCCTACGTGGAGCAGTACTTC. This codes for CASSLDQGPYVEQYF.

J is TRBJ2-7 and V is TRBV12-3 or TRBV12-4; the D is unclear. V lost 6 bases and J lost 6, with 12 bases in between. The CDR3 runs 12 residues. The chain's CDR3 is CASSFIRGEQYF. The CDR3 DNA reads TGTGCCAGCAGCTTTATCCGTGGCGAGCAGTACTTC.

The chain uses TRBV6-2 or TRBV6-3 and TRBJ2-2, with D perhaps given as TRBD1 or TRBD2 (5 bases each). CDR3 length: 16 residues. Germline loops: CDR1 MNHEY, CDR2 SVGEGT. Trimming removed 4 bases at V and 5 bases at J, with 17 bases between. CDR3 bases: TGTGCCAGCAGTTTGCCCTGGGGGATTGAGACCGGGGAGCTGTTTTTT. It translates to CASSLPWGIETGELFF.

J is TRBJ1-1 and V is TRBV7-9; D gene ambiguous. This CDR3 is built from 11 residues. CDR1 and CDR2 from the germline V gene are SEHNR and FQNEAQ (reference sequence). Trimming shortened V by 5 bases and J by 2 bases, and 3 bases separated the two germline ends. CDR3 sequence reads: CASSINTEAFF. The CDR3, as DNA: TGTGCCAGCAGCATCAACACTGAAGCTTTCTTT.

This clonotype was detected a few times. The V gene is TRBV4-1, the J gene TRBJ1-1; 8 bases align to TRBD1. The V and J ends lost 3 bases and 5 bases, in that order; junction bases with no gene match: 11. This CDR3 region has 16 residues. CDR1 is MGHRA and CDR2 is YSYEKL in the germline V gene. CDR3 in DNA: TGCGCCAGCAGCCAGAGAGGACCGACAGGGGCTACTGAAGCTTTCTTT. Its protein product is CASSQRGPTGATEAFF.

V is TRBV12-3 or TRBV12-4 and J is TRBJ2-1; D remains unclear. Trimming took off 6 bases at V and 1 base at J, with 10 bases between the two ends. This CDR3 is 14 amino acids long. DNA of the CDR3: TGTGCCAGCAGGGAAGACCGTTCCTACAATGAGCAGTTCTTC. This encodes CASREDRSYNEQFF.

The chain employs TRBV12-3 or TRBV12-4 and TRBJ1-5; maybe TRBD1 (5 bases). This CDR3 has 13 residues. V was clipped by 6 bases and J by 10 bases, with 16 bases between them. CDR3 nucleotides: TGTGCCAGCAGCATGACAGAGCCGGACCCCCAGCATTTT. It translates to CASSMTEPDPQHF.